The 21 T cell receptor beta chains presented below share a single source sample, sequenced in a study of blood T cell repertoires in COVID-19. Here immunoSEQ multiplex PCR was the method, and the copy in TCRdb shows in-frame clones only, minus some. The data show about 230,000 clones, approximately 84% seen once. Sequencing was performed on peripheral blood. The receptors here all came from a woman older than 75 with acute or convalescent COVID-19.

The table lists this clone with a few counts. The J gene is TRBJ2-3, the V gene TRBV19; the D is unclear. CDR1 LNHDA and CDR2 SQIVND come from the germline V gene (reference sequence). Trimming took off 4 bases at V and 5 bases at J, with 4 bases between the two ends. The CDR3 consists of 11 residues. The CDR3 region is CASSTGDTQYF. The CDR3 DNA sequence: TGTGCCAGTAGTACAGGAGATACGCAGTATTTT.

The chain combines TRBV18 with TRBJ2-5; 13 bases align to TRBD2. The germline V gene has CDR1 KGHSH and CDR2 LQKENI. The CDR3 runs 18 residues. The V segment lost 2 bases and the J segment 5 bases; nucleotides outside the gene matches: 11. CDR3 in DNA: TGTGCCAGCTCACCAAGGACTAGCGGGGGTATTTTAACGGAGACCCAGTACTTC. Its translation is CASSPRTSGGILTETQYF. The variable domain in full, completed from reference TRBV18 and TRBJ2-5, reads NAGVMQNPRHLVRRRGQEARLRCSPMKGHSHVYWYRQLPEEGLKFMVYLQKENIIDESGMPKERFSAEFPKEGPSILRIQQVVRGDSAAYFCASSPRTSGGILTETQYFGPGTRLLVL.

This clone was seen a single time. The CDR3 is CASRRGESTEAFF. The CDR3 region has the DNA TGTGCCAGCCGCAGGGGAGAAAGCACTGAAGCTTTCTTT. The V gene is TRBV12-3 or TRBV12-4, the J gene TRBJ1-1, with D possibly matching TRBD1 (6 bases). Trimming left V 8 bases short and J 4 bases short, with 14 bases between. This CDR3 contains 13 residues.

This clone was picked up one time. The chain has TRBV7-2 and TRBJ1-2; a possible D gene is TRBD1 (5 bases). V gave up 0 bases and J gave up 6 bases, with 17 bases separating them. The CDR3 length is 16 residues. The germline gives CDR1 SGHTA, CDR2 FQGNSA. The CDR3 sequence is CASSLAQTGTRHGYTF. CDR3 in DNA: TGTGCCAGCAGCTTAGCGCAAACAGGTACCCGCCATGGCTACACCTTC. Full variable domain (rest looked up from reference TRBV7-2 and TRBJ1-2): GAGVSQSPSNKVTEKGKDVELRCDPISGHTALYWYRQSLGQGLEFLIYFQGNSAPDKSGLPSDRFSAERTGGSVSTLTIQRTQQEDSAVYLCASSLAQTGTRHGYTFGSGTRLTVV.

The rearrangement links TRBV20-1 to TRBJ2-5; TRBD2 might be the D (5 bases). The CDR3 spans 10 residues. The germline gives CDR1 DFQATT, CDR2 SNEGSKA (reference sequence). The V end was cut by 6 bases, the J end by 10 bases, with 12 bases between. Written as DNA, the CDR3 is TGCAGTGCAGATGAGGGCATCCAGTACTTC. As protein: CSADEGIQYF.

As DNA, the CDR3 is TGTGCCAGCAGCCAAGCCAGGAACTATGGCTACACCTTC. This sequence encodes CASSQARNYGYTF. The V and J genes are TRBV3-1 (or the pseudogene TRBV3-2) and TRBJ1-2; no reliable D call. Germline CDR1 reads LGHDT; CDR2 reads YNNKEL (reference sequence). The CDR3 covers 13 residues. Trimming shortened V by 1 base and J by 2 bases, and 5 bases separated the two germline ends.

The rearrangement joins TRBV6-5 to TRBJ1-2, with 10 bases that match TRBD1. CDR3 length: 14 residues. J gave up 7 bases and V 2 bases, and 4 bases lay outside the gene matches. Germline V lookup: CDR1 MNHEY, CDR2 SVGAGI. The CDR3 spells CASSYRTGGGGYTF. As DNA, the CDR3 is TGTGCCAGCAGTTACAGGACAGGGGGAGGTGGCTACACCTTC.

The J gene is TRBJ1-1, the V gene TRBV18; D ambiguous. Germline V gene data show CDR1 as KGHSH and CDR2 as LQKENI. The length of the CDR3 is 14 residues. Trimming left V 3 bases short and J 0 bases short, with 8 bases between. The CDR3: CASSPLYVNTEAFF. CDR3 sequence (DNA): TGTGCCAGCTCACCTCTTTATGTGAACACTGAAGCTTTCTTT.

J is TRBJ2-7 and V is TRBV2; D may be TRBD1 (5 bases). Germline V gives CDR1 SNHLY, CDR2 FYNNEI. V lost 5 bases, J lost 3 bases, and 11 bases lay in between. The CDR3 consists of 13 residues. CDR3 DNA: TGTGCCAGCAGTTTAGACAGAATCTACGAGCAGTACTTC. It translates to CASSLDRIYEQYF.

The rearrangement links TRBV6-5 to TRBJ1-6; D gene ambiguous. V gave up 4 bases and J gave up 0 bases, with 7 bases separating them. Germline CDR1 reads MNHEY; CDR2 reads SVGAGI. The CDR3 contains 15 residues. CDR3 amino acids: CASSLESSYNSPLHF. Written as DNA, the CDR3 is TGTGCCAGCAGTTTAGAGAGCTCCTATAATTCACCCCTCCACTTT.

In DNA form, the CDR3 reads TGTGCCAGCAGTTTGCCCCCAGGGGGGTTCAGGAACGAGCAGTACTTC. Encoded protein: CASSLPPGGFRNEQYF. This sequence joins TRBV28 and TRBJ2-7; D is perhaps TRBD1 (7 bases). The germline V gene has CDR1 MDHEN and CDR2 SYDVKM. V lost 3 bases, J lost 5 bases, and 20 bases lay in between. This CDR3 has 16 amino acids.

J is TRBJ1-1 and V is TRBV5-1; TRBD1 is a possible D gene (6 bases). Germline CDR1 SGHRS, CDR2 YFSETQ. This CDR3 has 16 amino acids. V shed 6 bases and J shed 5 bases, with 23 bases lying between them. The CDR3 spells CASMRTVLSTVTEAFF. The CDR3 coding sequence is TGCGCCAGCATGAGGACAGTCCTGTCCACGGTTACTGAAGCTTTCTTT.

The chain carries TRBV7-9 and TRBJ2-1; D may be TRBD1 (6 bases). The V and J ends lost 2 bases and 2 bases respectively, with 7 bases between them. Germline V gene sequence: CDR1 SEHNR, CDR2 FQNEAQ (reference sequence). This CDR3 region has 14 residues. The CDR3 spells CASSLRTAYNEQFF. The CDR3 DNA follows: TGTGCCAGCAGCTTACGGACAGCCTACAATGAGCAGTTCTTC.

The rearrangement links TRBV18 to TRBJ2-7, with 7 positions matching TRBD1. The V gene's germline CDR1 is KGHSH and CDR2 LQKENI. The ends lost 3 bases at V and 2 bases at J; junction bases unmatched: 4. This CDR3 is built from 14 residues. The CDR3 DNA follows: TGTGCCAGCTCACCCCACAGGGGTCCCTACGAGCAGTACTTC. Its protein product is CASSPHRGPYEQYF.

The J gene is TRBJ2-3, the V gene TRBV19; 9 bases agree with TRBD1. Germline CDR1 is LNHDA and CDR2 is SQIVND (reference sequence). With V trimmed by 1 base and J by 1 base, 0 bases remained unmatched. CDR3 length equals 15 residues. The CDR3: CASSIGTGGTDTQYF. Written as DNA, the CDR3 is TGTGCCAGTAGTATAGGGACAGGGGGCACAGATACGCAGTATTTT.

This chain uses TRBV6-5 with TRBJ1-1; 7 bases line up with TRBD1. This CDR3 comprises 15 residues. Germline V lookup: CDR1 MNHEY, CDR2 SVGAGI. V shed 5 bases, J shed 7 bases, and the junction held 13 bases outside the gene matches. The CDR3 loop reads CASSRRQGRSGEAFF. The CDR3 region has the DNA TGTGCCAGCAGTCGTCGACAGGGAAGATCGGGTGAAGCTTTCTTT.

The chain joins TRBV14 to TRBJ2-1; maybe TRBD2 (6 bases). V was shortened by 0 bases and J by 7 bases, with 16 bases between the two germline ends. Germline assignment: CDR1 SGHDN and CDR2 FVKESK. This CDR3 has 16 residues. The CDR3 reads CASSQDSAGLGNEQFF. CDR3 in DNA: TGTGCCAGCAGCCAAGACTCAGCGGGCCTTGGGAATGAGCAGTTCTTC.

The chain is built from TRBV30 and TRBJ2-1; D ambiguous. Trimming shortened V by 2 bases and J by 5 bases, and 10 bases separated the two germline ends. CDR3 size: 13 residues. Germline loops: CDR1 GTSNPN, CDR2 SVGIG (reference sequence). Written as DNA, the CDR3 is TGTGCCTGGAGTTTGAGTCCCAACAATGAGCAGTTCTTC. Translating gives CAWSLSPNNEQFF.

The V gene is TRBV29-1, the J gene TRBJ2-3; the D gene is possibly TRBD2 (5 bases). Germline V gene lookup returns CDR1 SQVTM and CDR2 ANQGSEA. The CDR3 spans 12 residues. Trimming left V 6 bases short and J 4 bases short, with 11 bases between. The CDR3 DNA reads as TGCAGCGTCGCCACGGGATCAGATACGCAGTATTTT. This encodes CSVATGSDTQYF.

The V gene is TRBV12-1, the J gene TRBJ2-1; the table's D call TRBD1 went unverified against the DNA. TRBV12-1 is an annotated pseudogene. The CDR3 runs to 16 residues. The chain's CDR3 is CASSFEGASVYNEQFF. CDR3 nucleotides: TGTGCCAGCAGCTTTGAGGGGGCTAGCGTCTACAATGAGCAGTTCTTC.

V gene TRBV5-5 combines with J gene TRBJ1-2, with D tentatively TRBD1 (6 bases). This CDR3 contains 15 residues. Germline assignment: CDR1 SGHKS and CDR2 YYEKEE (reference sequence). V lost 7 bases and J 7 bases, leaving 23 bases between the germline ends. The CDR3 is CASRPMLGAVGGYTF. CDR3 nucleotide sequence: TGTGCCAGCCGCCCCATGCTGGGGGCGGTGGGTGGCTACACCTTC. The full variable domain, rest sourced from reference TRBV5-5 and TRBJ1-2, is DAGVTQSPTHLIKTRGQQVTLRCSPISGHKSVSWYQQVLGQGPQFIFQYYEKEERGRGNFPDRFSARQFPNYSSELNVNALLLGDSALYLCASRPMLGAVGGYTFGSGTRLTVV.